This entry describes one T cell receptor (beta chain). There are 12 residues in the CDR3. Germline V CDR1 and CDR2: KGHSH, LQKENI. The ends were cut back, 3 bases at V and 6 bases at J, with 9 bases in the middle. These data belong to a study of blood T cell repertoires in COVID-19. The repertoire was sequenced with immunoSEQ multiplex PCR; TCRdb's copy has only in-frame clones and lacks some. The table records tens of thousands of clones, 70% to 90% of them present only once. The rearrangement uses TRBV18 and TRBJ2-7, with D unresolved. The sequence was collected from a human donor in a cohort sampled during active COVID-19. Specimen: peripheral blood. The CDR3 loop is CASSPIPPEQYF. The CDR3 nucleotides read TGTGCCAGCTCACCTATTCCTCCCGAGCAGTACTTC.